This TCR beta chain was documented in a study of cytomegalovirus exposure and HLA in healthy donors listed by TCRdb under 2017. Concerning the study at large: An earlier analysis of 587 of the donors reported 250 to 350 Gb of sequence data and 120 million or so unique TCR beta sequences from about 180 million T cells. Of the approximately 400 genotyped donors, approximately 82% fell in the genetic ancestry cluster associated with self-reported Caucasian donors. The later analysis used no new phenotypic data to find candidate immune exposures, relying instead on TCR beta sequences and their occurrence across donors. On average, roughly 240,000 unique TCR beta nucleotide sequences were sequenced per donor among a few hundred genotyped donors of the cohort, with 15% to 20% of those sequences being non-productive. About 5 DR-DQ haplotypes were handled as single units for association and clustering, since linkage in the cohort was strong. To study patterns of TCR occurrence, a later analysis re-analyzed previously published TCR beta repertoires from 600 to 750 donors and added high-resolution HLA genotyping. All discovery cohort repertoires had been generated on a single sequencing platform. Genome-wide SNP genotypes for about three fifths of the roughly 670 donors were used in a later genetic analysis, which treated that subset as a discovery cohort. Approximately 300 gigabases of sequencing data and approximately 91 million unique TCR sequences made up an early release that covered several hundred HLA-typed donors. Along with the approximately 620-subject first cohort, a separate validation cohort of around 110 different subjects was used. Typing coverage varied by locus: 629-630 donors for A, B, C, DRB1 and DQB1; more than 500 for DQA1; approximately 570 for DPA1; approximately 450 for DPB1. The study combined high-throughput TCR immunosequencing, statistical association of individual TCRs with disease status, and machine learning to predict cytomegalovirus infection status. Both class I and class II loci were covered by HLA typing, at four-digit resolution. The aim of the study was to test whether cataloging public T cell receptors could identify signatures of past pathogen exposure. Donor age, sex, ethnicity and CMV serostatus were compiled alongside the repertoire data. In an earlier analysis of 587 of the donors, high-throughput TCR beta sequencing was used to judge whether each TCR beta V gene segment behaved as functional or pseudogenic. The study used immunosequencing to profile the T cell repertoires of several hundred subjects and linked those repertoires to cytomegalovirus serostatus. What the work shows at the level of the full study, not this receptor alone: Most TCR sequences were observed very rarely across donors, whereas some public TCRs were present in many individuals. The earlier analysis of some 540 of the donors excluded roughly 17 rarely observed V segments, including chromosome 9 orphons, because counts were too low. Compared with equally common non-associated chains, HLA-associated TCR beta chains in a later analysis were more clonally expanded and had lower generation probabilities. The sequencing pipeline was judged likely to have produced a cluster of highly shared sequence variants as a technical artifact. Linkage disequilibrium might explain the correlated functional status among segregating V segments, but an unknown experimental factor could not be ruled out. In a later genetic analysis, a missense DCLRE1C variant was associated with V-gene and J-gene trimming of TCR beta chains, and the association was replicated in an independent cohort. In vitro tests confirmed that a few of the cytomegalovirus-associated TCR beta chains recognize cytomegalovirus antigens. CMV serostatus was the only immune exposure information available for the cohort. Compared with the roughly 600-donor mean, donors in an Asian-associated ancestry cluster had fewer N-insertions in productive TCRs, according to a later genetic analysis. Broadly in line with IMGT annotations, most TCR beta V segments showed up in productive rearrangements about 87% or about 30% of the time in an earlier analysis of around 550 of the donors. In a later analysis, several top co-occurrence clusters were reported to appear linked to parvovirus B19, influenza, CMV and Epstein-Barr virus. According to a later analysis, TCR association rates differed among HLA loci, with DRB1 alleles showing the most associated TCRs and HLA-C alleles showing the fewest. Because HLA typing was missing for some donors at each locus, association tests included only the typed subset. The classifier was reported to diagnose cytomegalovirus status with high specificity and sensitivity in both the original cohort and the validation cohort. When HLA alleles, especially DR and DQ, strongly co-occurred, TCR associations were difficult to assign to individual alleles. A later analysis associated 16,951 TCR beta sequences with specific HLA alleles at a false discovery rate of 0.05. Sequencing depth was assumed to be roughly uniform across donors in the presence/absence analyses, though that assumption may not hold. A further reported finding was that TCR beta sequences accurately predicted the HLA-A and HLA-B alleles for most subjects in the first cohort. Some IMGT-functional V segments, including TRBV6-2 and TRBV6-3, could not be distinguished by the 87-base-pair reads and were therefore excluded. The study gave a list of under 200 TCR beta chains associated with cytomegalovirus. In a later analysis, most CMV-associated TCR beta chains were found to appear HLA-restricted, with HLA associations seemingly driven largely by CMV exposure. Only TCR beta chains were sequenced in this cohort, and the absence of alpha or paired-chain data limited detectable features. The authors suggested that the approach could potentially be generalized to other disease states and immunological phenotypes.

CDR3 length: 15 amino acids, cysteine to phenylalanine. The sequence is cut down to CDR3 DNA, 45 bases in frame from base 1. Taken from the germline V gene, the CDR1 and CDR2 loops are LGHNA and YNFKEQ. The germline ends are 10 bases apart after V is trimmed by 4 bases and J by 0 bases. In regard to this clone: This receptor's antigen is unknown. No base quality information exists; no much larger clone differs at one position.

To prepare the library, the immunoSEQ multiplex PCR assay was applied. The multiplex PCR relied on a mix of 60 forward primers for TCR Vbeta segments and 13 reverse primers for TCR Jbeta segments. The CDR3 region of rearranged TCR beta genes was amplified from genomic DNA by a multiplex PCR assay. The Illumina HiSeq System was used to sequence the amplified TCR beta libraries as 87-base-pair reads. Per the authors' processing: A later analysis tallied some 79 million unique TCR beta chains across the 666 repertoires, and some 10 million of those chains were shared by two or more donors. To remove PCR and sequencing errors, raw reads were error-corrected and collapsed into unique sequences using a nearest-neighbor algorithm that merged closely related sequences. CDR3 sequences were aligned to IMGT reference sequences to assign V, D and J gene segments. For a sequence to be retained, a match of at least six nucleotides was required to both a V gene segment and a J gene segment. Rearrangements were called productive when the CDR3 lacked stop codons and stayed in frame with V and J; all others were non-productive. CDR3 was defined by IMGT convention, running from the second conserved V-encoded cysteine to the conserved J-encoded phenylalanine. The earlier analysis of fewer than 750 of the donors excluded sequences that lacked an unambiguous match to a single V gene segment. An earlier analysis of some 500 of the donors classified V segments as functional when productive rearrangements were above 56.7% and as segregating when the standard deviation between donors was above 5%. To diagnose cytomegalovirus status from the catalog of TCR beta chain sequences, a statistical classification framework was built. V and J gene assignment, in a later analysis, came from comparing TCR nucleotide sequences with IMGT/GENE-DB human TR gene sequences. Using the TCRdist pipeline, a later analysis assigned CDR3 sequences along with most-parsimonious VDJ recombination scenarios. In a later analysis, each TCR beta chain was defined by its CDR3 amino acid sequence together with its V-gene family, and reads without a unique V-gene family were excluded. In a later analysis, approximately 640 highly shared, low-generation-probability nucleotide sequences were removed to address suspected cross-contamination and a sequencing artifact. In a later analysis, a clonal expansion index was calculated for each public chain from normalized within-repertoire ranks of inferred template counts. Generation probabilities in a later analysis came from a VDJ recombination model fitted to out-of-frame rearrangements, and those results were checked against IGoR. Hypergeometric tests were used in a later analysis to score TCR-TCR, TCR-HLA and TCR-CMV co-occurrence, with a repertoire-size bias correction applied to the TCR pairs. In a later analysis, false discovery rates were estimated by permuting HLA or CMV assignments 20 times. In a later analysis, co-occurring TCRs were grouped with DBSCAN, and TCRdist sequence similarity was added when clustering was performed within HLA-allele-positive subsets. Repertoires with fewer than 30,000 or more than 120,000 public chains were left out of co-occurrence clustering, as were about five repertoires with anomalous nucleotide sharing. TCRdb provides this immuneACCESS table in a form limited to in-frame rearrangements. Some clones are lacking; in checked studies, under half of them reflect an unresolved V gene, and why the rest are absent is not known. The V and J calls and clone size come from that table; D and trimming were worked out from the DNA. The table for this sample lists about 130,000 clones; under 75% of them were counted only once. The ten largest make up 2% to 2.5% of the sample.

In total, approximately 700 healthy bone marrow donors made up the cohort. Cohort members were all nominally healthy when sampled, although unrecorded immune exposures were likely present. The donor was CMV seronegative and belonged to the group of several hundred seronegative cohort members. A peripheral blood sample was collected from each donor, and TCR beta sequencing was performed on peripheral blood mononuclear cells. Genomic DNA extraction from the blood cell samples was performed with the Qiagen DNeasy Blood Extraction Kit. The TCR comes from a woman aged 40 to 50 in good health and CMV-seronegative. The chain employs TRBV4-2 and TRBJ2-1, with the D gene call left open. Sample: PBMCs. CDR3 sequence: CASSLGDGSYNEQFF. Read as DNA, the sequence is TGTGCCAGCAGCCTAGGAGACGGCTCCTACAATGAGCAGTTCTTC.